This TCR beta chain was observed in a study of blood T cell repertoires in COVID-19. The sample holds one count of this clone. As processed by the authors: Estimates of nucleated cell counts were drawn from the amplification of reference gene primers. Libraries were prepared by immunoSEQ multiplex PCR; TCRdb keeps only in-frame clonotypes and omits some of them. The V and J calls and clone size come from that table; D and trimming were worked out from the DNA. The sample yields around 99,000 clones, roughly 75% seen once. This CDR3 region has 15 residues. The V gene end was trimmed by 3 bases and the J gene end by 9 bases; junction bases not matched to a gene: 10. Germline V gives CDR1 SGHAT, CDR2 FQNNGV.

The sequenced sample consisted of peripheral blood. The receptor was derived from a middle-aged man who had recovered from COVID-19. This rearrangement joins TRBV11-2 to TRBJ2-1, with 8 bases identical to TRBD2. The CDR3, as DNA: TGTGCCAGCAGCTTCACAGCGGGAGCGGAGGTTGAGCAGTTCTTC. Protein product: CASSFTAGAEVEQFF. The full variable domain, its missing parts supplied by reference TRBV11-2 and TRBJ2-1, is EAGVAQSPRYKIIEKRQSVAFWCNPISGHATLYWYQQILGQGPKLLIQFQNNGVVDDSQLPKDRFSAERLKGVDSTLKIQPAKLEDSAVYLCASSFTAGAEVEQFFGPGTRLTVL.